This entry lists 25 T cell receptor beta chains sequenced from one sample in a study of a mutant IDH1 vaccine in newly diagnosed glioma. Their antigens are not known. Here immunoSEQ multiplex PCR was the method, and the copy in TCRdb shows in-frame clones only, minus some. Of about 50,000 clones listed, approximately 75% are singletons. As for time point: week 47, end of study. Vaccine doses each comprised 300 ug of mutant IDH1 20-mer peptide, with topical imiquimod. The sequencing here drew on PBMCs, taken from a glioma patient whose treatment included an IDH1 peptide vaccine. These receptors originate from a man aged 45 to 65 with glioma.

The V and J genes are TRBV5-6 and TRBJ2-1; D remains ambiguous. Trimming left V 1 base short and J 6 bases short, with 2 bases between. Germline V gene lookup returns CDR1 SGHDT and CDR2 YYEEEE. The CDR3 runs 11 residues. CDR3 residues: CASSLSNEQFF. CDR3 coding DNA: TGTGCCAGCAGCTTGAGCAATGAGCAGTTCTTC.

This clone has just a few counts. As DNA, the CDR3 is TGTGAACATTCTCCGGGACACTACAATCAGCCCCAGCATTTT. It specifies CEHSPGHYNQPQHF. The rearrangement links TRBV30 to TRBJ1-5; a weak D match, TRBD1 (6 bases). The CDR3 length is 14 residues. Germline V gene data show CDR1 as GTSNPN and CDR2 as SVGIG (reference sequence).

The V gene is TRBV25-1, the J gene TRBJ2-3, with 11 bases lining up with TRBD1. V shed 6 bases, J shed 6 bases, and the junction held 8 bases outside the gene matches. This CDR3 comprises 15 residues. Germline V gives CDR1 MGHDK, CDR2 SYGVNS. Here the CDR3 reads CASSRTGGLYDTQYF. Here the CDR3 DNA reads TGTGCCAGCAGCCGGACAGGGGGCCTCTATGATACGCAGTATTTT.

V usage is TRBV19 and J usage is TRBJ2-5; D not resolved. V gave up 3 bases and J gave up 5 bases, with 4 bases separating them. The CDR3 has 11 residues. The germline V gene has CDR1 LNHDA and CDR2 SQIVND (reference sequence). The CDR3 DNA reads as TGTGCCAGTAGTATGTGGGAGACCCAGTACTTC. Translation: CASSMWETQYF.

The chain joins TRBV5-6 to TRBJ2-7; weak D call: TRBD2 (6 bases). CDR3 length: 14 residues. V shed 0 bases and J shed 5 bases, with 12 bases lying between them. The germline gives CDR1 SGHDT, CDR2 YYEEEE. CDR3 coding DNA: TGTGCCAGCAGCTTGGTAGTCGGGGGAAACGAGCAGTACTTC. As protein: CASSLVVGGNEQYF.

V gene TRBV2 combines with J gene TRBJ1-1, with no clear D. The germline V gene has CDR1 SNHLY and CDR2 FYNNEI. V lost 6 bases and J 3 bases, leaving 8 bases between the germline ends. The CDR3 runs 12 residues. The CDR3 protein is CASRLGYTEAFF. The CDR3 nucleotides read TGTGCCAGCAGGCTGGGGTACACTGAAGCTTTCTTT.

This chain connects TRBV30 to TRBJ2-6, with TRBD1 as a possible D gene (6 bases). V was clipped by 1 base and J by 0 bases, with 10 bases between them. From germline, CDR1 is GTSNPN and CDR2 SVGIG (reference sequence). The CDR3 covers 16 residues. Written as DNA, the CDR3 is TGTGCCTGGAGTGCAGGGGAGAGCTCTGGGGCCAACGTCCTGACTTTC. Protein product: CAWSAGESSGANVLTF.

The V and J genes are TRBV30 and TRBJ2-5; D is unclear. Germline CDR1 GTSNPN, CDR2 SVGIG (reference sequence). Trimming removed 6 bases from V and 5 bases from J, with 19 bases in between. This CDR3 is 14 amino acids long. The chain's CDR3 is CACHLGGLGETQYF. CDR3 coding DNA: TGTGCCTGCCATCTTGGTGGCCTTGGGGAGACCCAGTACTTC.

The chain joins TRBV5-8 to TRBJ1-2; D is unclear. V lost 9 bases and J 4 bases, leaving 13 bases between the germline ends. The CDR3 spans 12 residues. Germline V gene lookup returns CDR1 SGHTS and CDR2 YDEGEE. The CDR3 DNA reads TGTGCCACCCTTGGTGAGGGCTATGGCTACACCTTC. Protein: CATLGEGYGYTF. Combining the CDR3 with reference TRBV5-8 and TRBJ1-2 gives the whole variable domain EAGVTQSPTHLIKTRGQQATLRCSPISGHTSVYWYQQALGLGLQFLLWYDEGEERNRGNFPPRFSGRQFPNYSSELNVNALELEDSALYLCATLGEGYGYTFGSGTRLTVV.

The chain recombines TRBV19 with TRBJ1-4; D uncertain. CDR1 and CDR2 from the germline V gene are LNHDA and SQIVND (reference sequence). Trimming pared 4 bases from V and 8 bases from J, leaving 11 bases between. CDR3 length: 13 residues. The CDR3 protein is CASSKGYREKLFF. The CDR3 DNA reads TGTGCCAGTAGTAAGGGTTATCGGGAAAAACTGTTTTTT.

This clone came up a few times. This rearrangement joins TRBV29-1 to TRBJ2-2; TRBD1 agrees at 8 bases. The CDR3 covers 12 residues. The trim removed 7 bases at V and 5 bases at J, leaving 3 bases unmatched. The germline CDR1 and CDR2 sequences are SQVTM and ANQGSEA. CDR3 loop: CSARGQTGELFF. The CDR3 DNA follows: TGCAGCGCCAGGGGGCAAACCGGGGAGCTGTTTTTT.

The chain couples TRBV28 to TRBJ1-2; 7 nucleotides agree with TRBD1. Germline CDR1 is MDHEN and CDR2 is SYDVKM. The CDR3 length is 17 residues. Trimming removed 4 bases from V and 5 bases from J; junction bases left unmatched: 16. CDR3 protein: CASSSLLPGQRTYGYTF. The CDR3 nucleotides are TGTGCCAGCAGTTCCCTTCTCCCGGGACAGCGAACATATGGCTACACCTTC.

The chain recombines TRBV6-5 with TRBJ2-7; tentatively, D is TRBD1 or TRBD2 (7 bases each). Germline CDR1 MNHEY, CDR2 SVGAGI. V was clipped by 6 bases and J by 3 bases, with 9 bases between them. CDR3 size: 12 residues. CDR3 coding DNA: TGTGCCAGCAGCAGGGGGGGCTACGAGCAGTACTTC. Its protein is CASSRGGYEQYF.

The J gene is TRBJ1-1, the V gene TRBV29-1; D is perhaps TRBD1 (5 bases). The ends were cut back, 1 base at V and 0 bases at J, with 6 bases in the middle. Germline-derived CDR1 and CDR2 are SQVTM and ANQGSEA. There are 13 residues in the CDR3. CDR3 in DNA: TGCAGCGTTGAAGGACAGCTGAACACTGAAGCTTTCTTT. Amino acid sequence: CSVEGQLNTEAFF.

CDR3 sequence reads: CASTRQGAGTEAFF. Written as DNA, the CDR3 is TGTGCCAGCACCCGACAGGGGGCAGGAACTGAAGCTTTCTTT. The chain carries TRBV27 and TRBJ1-1, with 10 bases fitting TRBD1. Germline V gene lookup returns CDR1 MNHEY and CDR2 SMNVEV (reference sequence). With 7 bases clipped from V and 5 bases from J, the junction kept 7 bases outside the gene matches. The CDR3 consists of 14 residues.

The CDR3 DNA follows: TGTGCCATCAGTGAGGTCAACTCCTACGAGCAGTACTTC. Protein sequence: CAISEVNSYEQYF. V and J are TRBV10-3 and TRBJ2-7; no clear D gene. CDR1 is ENHRY and CDR2 is SYGVKD in the germline V gene. CDR3 size: 13 residues. Trimming shortened V by 2 bases and J by 0 bases, and 5 bases separated the two germline ends.

The chain employs TRBV4-3 and TRBJ1-5; D is perhaps TRBD1 (6 bases). Germline V gene lookup returns CDR1 LGHNA and CDR2 YSLEER. V lost 0 bases and J lost 5, with 11 bases in between. This CDR3 spans 15 amino acids. CDR3 amino acids: CASSQEPRGDQPQHF. CDR3 nucleotides: TGCGCCAGCAGCCAAGAACCCAGGGGAGATCAGCCCCAGCATTTT.

The chain links TRBV6-4 to TRBJ2-3, with a weak D call TRBD1 (6 bases). V gave up 3 bases and J gave up 1 base, with 8 bases separating them. The CDR3 length is 14 residues. CDR1 is MRHNA and CDR2 is SNTAGT in the germline V gene. The CDR3 sequence is CASSDRQGTDTQYF. The CDR3 DNA follows: TGTGCCAGCAGTGATCGACAGGGCACAGATACGCAGTATTTT.

This chain links TRBV7-9 with TRBJ1-2; 7 bases fit TRBD1. With 5 bases clipped from V and 4 bases from J, the junction kept 10 bases outside the gene matches. The CDR3 consists of 15 residues. The germline V gene encodes CDR1 SEHNR and CDR2 FQNEAQ (reference sequence). The CDR3 DNA follows: TGTGCCAGCAGCCCGCGGGACAGTGGCTTCTATGGCTACACCTTC. Protein: CASSPRDSGFYGYTF. The full variable domain, its missing parts supplied by reference TRBV7-9 and TRBJ1-2, is DTGVSQNPRHKITKRGQNVTFRCDPISEHNRLYWYRQTLGQGPEFLTYFQNEAQLEKSRLLSDRFSAERPKGSFSTLEIQRTEQGDSAMYLCASSPRDSGFYGYTFGSGTRLTVV.

This chain uses TRBV6-5 with TRBJ2-1; 9 nucleotides agree with TRBD2. Losses at the gene ends were 4 bases for V and 5 bases for J; bases not matched to a gene: 9. The CDR3 contains 16 residues. Germline CDR1 MNHEY, CDR2 SVGAGI. This CDR3 reads CASSLVGRGGDNEQFF. CDR3 nucleotides: TGTGCCAGCAGTTTAGTCGGGCGGGGGGGAGACAATGAGCAGTTCTTC.

This chain uses TRBV6-1 with TRBJ1-5; D perhaps matches TRBD1 (6 bases). There are 14 residues in the CDR3. Germline V gives CDR1 MNHNS, CDR2 SASEGT. V was pared by 0 bases and J by 4 bases, with 7 bases between. CDR3 bases: TGTGCCAGCAGTGAAGCAACAGGGAATCAGCCCCAGCATTTT. This codes for CASSEATGNQPQHF.

This rearrangement joins TRBV5-1 to TRBJ2-2, with D hard to call. The CDR3 totals 13 residues. V lost 7 bases and J 0 bases, leaving 7 bases between the germline ends. Per the germline V gene, CDR1 is SGHRS and CDR2 is YFSETQ. CDR3 in amino acids: CASVNANTGELFF. The CDR3, as DNA: TGCGCCAGCGTTAATGCGAACACCGGGGAGCTGTTTTTT.

This clone was seen a single time. This sequence joins TRBV4-3 and TRBJ2-1; 8 positions agree with TRBD2. V gave up 1 base and J gave up 9 bases; unmatched junction bases: 5. CDR3 length: 14 amino acids. CDR1 LGHNA and CDR2 YSLEER come from the germline V gene. This CDR3 reads CASSQAGGTGEQFF. DNA for the CDR3: TGCGCCAGCAGCCAAGCGGGGGGGACTGGTGAGCAGTTCTTC.

The V call is TRBV30, the J call TRBJ1-1, with 8 bases matching TRBD1. There are 15 residues in the CDR3. The germline V gene has CDR1 GTSNPN and CDR2 SVGIG (reference sequence). Unmatched junction bases numbered 11, after V lost 4 bases and J lost 4 bases. DNA for the CDR3: TGTGCCTGGACTCGAGATACAGGGGGGATCACTGAAGCTTTCTTT. It codes for CAWTRDTGGITEAFF.

The V gene is TRBV7-8, the J gene TRBJ1-2; D perhaps matches TRBD1 (5 bases). Germline V gene data show CDR1 as SGHVS and CDR2 as FQNEAQ. V lost 0 bases and J lost 7, with 12 bases in between. This CDR3 is built from 14 residues. The CDR3 loop is CASSLARTTSGYTF. Here the CDR3 DNA reads TGTGCCAGCAGCTTAGCGAGGACAACCAGTGGCTACACCTTC.